This TCR beta chain was identified during a study of cytomegalovirus exposure and HLA in healthy donors. This CDR3 contains 13 residues. The germline V gene has CDR1 LNHDA and CDR2 SQIVND (reference sequence). Trimming stripped 6 bases from V and 4 bases from J, with 12 bases between. Broader study findings: Sequencing depth roughly uniform across donors was assumed in presence/absence analyses. One variant, a missense change in DCLRE1C, was linked in a later analysis to TCR beta V- and J-gene trimming. Sequencing likely produced, as an artifact, a cluster of highly shared sequence variants. The study reported that TCR beta sequences accurately predicted HLA-A and HLA-B alleles in most subjects.

This clone appeared a few times. Its antigen is as yet unknown. PCR involved 60 Vbeta and 13 Jbeta primers. Here immunoSEQ multiplex PCR was the method, and the copy in TCRdb shows in-frame clones only, minus some. The repertoire holds about 100,000 clones, with roughly 75% as singletons. The chain recombines TRBV19 with TRBJ1-1; possible D gene TRBD1, 6 bases. The TCR sequence derives from an older woman in good health and CMV-seronegative. The sequencing sample was made of PBMCs. The CDR3 bases are TGTGCCAGTAGAAAGGGGGGGAGCACTGAAGCTTTCTTT. This gives the protein CASRKGGSTEAFF.